This paragraph reports one T cell receptor beta chain. No cognate antigen has been identified for it. Base-call qualities are not available, and no considerably larger clone is one nucleotide away. RNA was extracted using the RNeasy kit, and about 0.45 to 1 ug of the RNA was reverse transcribed with random hexamers. The immunoSEQ multiplex PCR assay, covering 54 Vbeta and 13 Jbeta segments, was used to amplify TCR beta CDR3 regions. Bias from PCR amplification was corrected by using a synthetic template baseline for primer optimization and for computational correction. The study's processing was this. Only productive sequences were kept, with reads annotated to V, D and J genes according to IMGT and analyzed in immunoSEQ Analyzer. To calculate clonality, Shannon entropy was normalized by log2 of the number of productive unique sequences and then subtracted from one. Public and private clones were assessed among the 100 most prevalent clones of each patient and control. Clones were defined as Susac-specific if absent from the healthy and MS cohorts, from 1052 published viral clones and from other ImmuneACCESS disease sequences. TCRdb reprocessed the public reads (quality trimming at Q25 with fastp, clone calling with MiXCR) and kept in-frame beta chains. CDR3 protein sequences are deduplicated, and each keeps its most common genes and DNA. TCRdb, not the original authors, processed these V and J calls. The sample table records around 81,000 distinct CDR3 sequences; around 94% of these occur just once. Together, the top ten hold roughly 1% of the sample.

This record comes from a study of CD8 T cells in Susac syndrome (dated by TCRdb to the late 2010s). With regard to the full study: Among the Susac syndrome patients who were sequenced, clinically active disease was present in 5 or 6 and clinical remission was observed in 8 or 9. At the time of blood withdrawal, Susac syndrome patients were either therapy-naive, taking corticosteroids (with some also receiving IVIg), or on IVIg alone. The study used repertoire sequencing to test whether antigen drove CD8+ T cell activation and differentiation in Susac syndrome. The clonality of the CD8+ T cell repertoire was compared across more than 9 healthy donors, roughly 14 Susac syndrome patients and about 15 multiple sclerosis patients.

Peripheral blood CD8+ and CD4+ T cells from healthy donors, Susac syndrome patients and multiple sclerosis patients were profiled using high-throughput TCR beta sequencing. The Susac syndrome patients fulfilled recently defined diagnostic criteria for definite or probable disease. Bulk CD8+ and CD4+ T cells were purified by magnetic negative isolation, while CD8+ TEMRA cells were enriched using FACS. Blood was collected in EDTA tubes and processed within 24 hours, with PBMCs isolated through density gradient centrifugation. PBMCs intended for TCR sequencing were cryopreserved in liquid nitrogen and thawed later in a water bath at 37 degrees C. The sorted or isolated CD4+, CD8+ and CD8+ TEMRA cells reached a purity of at least 90%. Study-wide findings and limitations: The number of individuals in the TCR sequencing and HLA analysis was acknowledged as relatively small. Clonal expansion was observed in Susac syndrome CD8+ repertoires, with the highest expansion in CD8+ TEMRA cells and greater expansion in clinically active than in remitting patients. In the total CD8+ and CD8+ TEMRA repertoires, approximately 16 and five Susac-specific public clones, respectively, were identified.

Material for sequencing was CD8+ T cells from PBMCs. This clonotype originated in a human donor with Susac syndrome.

The DNA sequence is TGTGCCAGCGGTGACGGGGGCTACGAGCAGTACTTC. It encodes CASGDGGYEQYF. The chain is encoded by TRBV7-9 joined to TRBJ2-7, with TRBD2 as a weak D call on 6 bases. V lost 8 bases and J lost 3 bases; the stretch between them is 11 bases long. From the germline V gene (reference sequence), CDR1 is SEHNR and CDR2 is FQNEAQ. The CDR3 has 12 amino acids, counting the end cysteine and phenylalanine. The sequence is cut down to CDR3 DNA, 36 bases in frame from base 1.